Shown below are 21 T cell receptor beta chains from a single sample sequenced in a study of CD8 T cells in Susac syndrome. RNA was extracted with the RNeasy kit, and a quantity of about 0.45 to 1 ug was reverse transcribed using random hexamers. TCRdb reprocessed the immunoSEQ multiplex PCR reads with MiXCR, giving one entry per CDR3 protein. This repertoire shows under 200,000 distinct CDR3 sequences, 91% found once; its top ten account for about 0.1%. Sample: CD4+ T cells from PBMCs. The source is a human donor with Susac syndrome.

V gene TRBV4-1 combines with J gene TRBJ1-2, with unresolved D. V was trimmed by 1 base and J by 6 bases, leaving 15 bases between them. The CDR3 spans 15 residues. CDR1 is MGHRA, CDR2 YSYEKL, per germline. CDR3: CASSQVGQKDHGYTF. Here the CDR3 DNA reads TGCGCCAGCAGCCAAGTGGGTCAGAAGGACCATGGCTACACCTTC.

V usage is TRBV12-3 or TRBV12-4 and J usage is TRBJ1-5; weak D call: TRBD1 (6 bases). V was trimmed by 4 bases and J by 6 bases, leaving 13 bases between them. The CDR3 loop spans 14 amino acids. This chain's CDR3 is CASSSGLQGQPQHF. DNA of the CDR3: TGTGCCAGCAGTTCGGGACTACAGGGTCAGCCCCAGCATTTT.

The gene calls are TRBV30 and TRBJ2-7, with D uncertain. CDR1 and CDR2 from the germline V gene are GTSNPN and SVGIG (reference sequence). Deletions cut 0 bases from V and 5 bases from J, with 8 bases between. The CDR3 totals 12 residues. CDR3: CAWSVTSHEQYF. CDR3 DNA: TGTGCCTGGAGTGTGACATCCCACGAGCAGTACTTC.

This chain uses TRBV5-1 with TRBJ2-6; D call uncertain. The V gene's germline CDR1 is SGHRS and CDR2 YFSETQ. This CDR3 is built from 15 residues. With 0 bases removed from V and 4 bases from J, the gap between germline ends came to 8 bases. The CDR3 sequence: CASSLVMGGANVLTF. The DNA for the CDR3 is TGCGCCAGCAGCTTGGTTATGGGGGGGGCCAACGTCCTGACTTTC.

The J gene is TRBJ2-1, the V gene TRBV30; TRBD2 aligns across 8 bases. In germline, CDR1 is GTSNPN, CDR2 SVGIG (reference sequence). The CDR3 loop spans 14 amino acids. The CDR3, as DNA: TGTGGCGGCGGGGGGAAGAGCTCCTACAATGAGCAGTTCTTC. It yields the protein CGGGGKSSYNEQFF.

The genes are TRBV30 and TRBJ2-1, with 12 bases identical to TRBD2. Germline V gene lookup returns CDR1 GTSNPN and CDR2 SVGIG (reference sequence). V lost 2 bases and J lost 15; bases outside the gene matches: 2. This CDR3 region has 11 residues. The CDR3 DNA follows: TGTGCCTGGAGTACTAGCGGGGGGCGGTTCTTC. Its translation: CAWSTSGGRFF.

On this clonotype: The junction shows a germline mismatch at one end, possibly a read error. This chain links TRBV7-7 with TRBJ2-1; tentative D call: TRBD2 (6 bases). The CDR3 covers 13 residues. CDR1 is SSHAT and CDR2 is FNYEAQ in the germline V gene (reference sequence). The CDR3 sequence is CASSFGLATEQFF. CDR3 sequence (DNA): TGTGCTAGCAGCTTTGGGCTAGCGACAGAGCAGTTCTTC.

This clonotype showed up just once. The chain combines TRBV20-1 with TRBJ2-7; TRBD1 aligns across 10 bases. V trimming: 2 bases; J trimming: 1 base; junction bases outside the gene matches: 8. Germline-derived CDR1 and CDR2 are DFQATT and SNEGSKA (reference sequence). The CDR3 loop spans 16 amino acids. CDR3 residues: CSARRTGGFMSYEQYF. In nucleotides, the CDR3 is TGCAGTGCTAGACGGACAGGGGGGTTTATGTCCTACGAGCAGTACTTC.

The CDR3 reads CASSLSGVQETQYF. The CDR3 DNA is TGTGCCAGCAGCCTCAGTGGAGTTCAAGAGACCCAGTACTTC. V usage is TRBV3-1 and J usage is TRBJ2-5; D is unresolved. V lost 4 bases to trimming and J lost 2 bases, with 11 bases between them. Germline V gene data show CDR1 as LGHDT and CDR2 as YNNKEL (reference sequence). The CDR3 spans 14 residues.

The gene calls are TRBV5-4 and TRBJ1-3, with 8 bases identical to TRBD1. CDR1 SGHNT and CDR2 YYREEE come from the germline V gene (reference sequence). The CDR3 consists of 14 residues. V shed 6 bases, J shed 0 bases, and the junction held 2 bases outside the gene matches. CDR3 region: CASTDRGSGNTIYF. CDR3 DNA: TGTGCCAGCACCGACAGGGGCTCTGGAAACACCATATATTTT.

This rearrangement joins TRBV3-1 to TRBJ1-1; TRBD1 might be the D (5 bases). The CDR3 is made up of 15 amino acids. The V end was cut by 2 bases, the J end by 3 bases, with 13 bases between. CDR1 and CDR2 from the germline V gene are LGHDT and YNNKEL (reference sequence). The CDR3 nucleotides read TGTGCCAGCAGCCAACAGGGCGGGGGATACACTGAAGCTTTCTTT. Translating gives CASSQQGGGYTEAFF.

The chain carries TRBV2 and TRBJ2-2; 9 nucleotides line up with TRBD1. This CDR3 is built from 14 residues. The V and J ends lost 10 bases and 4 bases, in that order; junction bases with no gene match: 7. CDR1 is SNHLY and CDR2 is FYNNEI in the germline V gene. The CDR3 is CATNRGLVTGELFF. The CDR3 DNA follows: TGTGCCACGAACAGGGGGCTCGTCACCGGGGAGCTGTTTTTT.

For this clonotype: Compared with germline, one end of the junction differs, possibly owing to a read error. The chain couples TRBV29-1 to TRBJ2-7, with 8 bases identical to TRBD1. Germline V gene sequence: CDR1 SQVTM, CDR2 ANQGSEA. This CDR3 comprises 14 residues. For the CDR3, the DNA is TGCAGCATTGAAGGACAGGGATCCCCCTACGAGCAGTACTTC. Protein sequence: CSIEGQGSPYEQYF.

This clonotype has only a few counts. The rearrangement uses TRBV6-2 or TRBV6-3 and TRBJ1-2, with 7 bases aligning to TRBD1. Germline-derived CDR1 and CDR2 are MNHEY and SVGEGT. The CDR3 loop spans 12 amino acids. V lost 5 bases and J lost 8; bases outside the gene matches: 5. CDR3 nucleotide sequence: TGTGCCAGCAGTCCACGACAGGGCGGCTACACCTTC. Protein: CASSPRQGGYTF.

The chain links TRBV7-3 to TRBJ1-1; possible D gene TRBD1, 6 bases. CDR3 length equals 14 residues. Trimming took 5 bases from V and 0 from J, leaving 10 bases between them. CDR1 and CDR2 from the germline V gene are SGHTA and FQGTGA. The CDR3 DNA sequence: TGTGCCAGCAGCCCGAACAGGGTGAACACTGAAGCTTTCTTT. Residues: CASSPNRVNTEAFF.

CDR3 in amino acids: CSAPGLADYNEQFF. CDR3 sequence (DNA): TGCAGTGCTCCCGGACTAGCGGATTACAATGAGCAGTTCTTC. The chain uses TRBV20-1 and TRBJ2-1, with TRBD2 matching 10 bases. Per germline, CDR1 DFQATT and CDR2 SNEGSKA (reference sequence). The trim removed 5 bases at V and 4 bases at J, leaving 5 bases unmatched. The CDR3 totals 14 residues.

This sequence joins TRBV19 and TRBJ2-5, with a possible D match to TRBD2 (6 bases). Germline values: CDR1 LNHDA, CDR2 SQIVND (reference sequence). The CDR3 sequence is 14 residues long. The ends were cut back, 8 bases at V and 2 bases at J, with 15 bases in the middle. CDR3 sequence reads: CASQHRDSQETQYF. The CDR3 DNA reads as TGTGCCAGTCAACACCGGGACTCTCAAGAGACCCAGTACTTC.

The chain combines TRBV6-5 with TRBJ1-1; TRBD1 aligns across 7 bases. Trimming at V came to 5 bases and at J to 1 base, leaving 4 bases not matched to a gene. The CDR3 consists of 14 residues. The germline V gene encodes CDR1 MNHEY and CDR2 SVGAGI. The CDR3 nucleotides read TGTGCCAGCAGTAAGAGGGACAGGAACACTGAAGCTTTCTTT. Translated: CASSKRDRNTEAFF.

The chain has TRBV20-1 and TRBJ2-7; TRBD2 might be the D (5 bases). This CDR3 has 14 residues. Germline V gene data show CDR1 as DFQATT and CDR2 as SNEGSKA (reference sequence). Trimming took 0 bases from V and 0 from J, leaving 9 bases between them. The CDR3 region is CSARDRGSSYEQYF. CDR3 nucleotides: TGCAGTGCTAGAGATCGAGGGAGCTCCTACGAGCAGTACTTC.

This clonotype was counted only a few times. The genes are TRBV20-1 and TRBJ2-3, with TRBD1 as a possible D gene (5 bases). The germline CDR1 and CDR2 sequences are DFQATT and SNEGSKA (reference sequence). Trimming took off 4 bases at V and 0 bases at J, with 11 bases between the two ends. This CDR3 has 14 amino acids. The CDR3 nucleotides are TGCAGTGCTACAGGGCGGAGAAGCACAGATACGCAGTATTTT. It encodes CSATGRRSTDTQYF.

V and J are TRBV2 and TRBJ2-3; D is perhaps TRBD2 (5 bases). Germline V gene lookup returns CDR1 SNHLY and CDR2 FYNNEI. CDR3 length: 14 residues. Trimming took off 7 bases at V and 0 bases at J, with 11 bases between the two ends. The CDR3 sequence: CASTRRTSTDTQYF. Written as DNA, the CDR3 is TGTGCCAGCACACGTCGGACTAGCACAGATACGCAGTATTTT.